Listed below are T cell receptor beta chains from one sample, sequenced in a study of Ad26.COV2.S vaccination and SARS-CoV-2 variants. Generated by immunoSEQ multiplex PCR, the TCRdb table keeps only in-frame clones and is missing some. There are about 390,000 clones in the sample; about 90% occur only once, and around 1.7% lies in the top ten. The source material was peripheral blood, sampled in a trial of Ad26.COV2.S vaccine versus placebo. The receptors shown here come from a person aged 18 to 65 who received the Ad26.COV2.S COVID-19 vaccine or a placebo. Each CDR3 is given without its conserved first and last residue. Fields, in order: V gene, CDR3 protein.

>TRBV7-2
ASSSTGGAGELF
>TRBV15
ATSSHSSYEQY
>TRBV7-8
ASSFLHPREDTEAF
>TRBV5-4
ASSLYSGVNTGELF
>TRBV4-3
ASSQDLLGSSYNSPLH
>TRBV5-1
ASSLVVGAASYEQY
>TRBV29-1
SVTAPDREGGYT
>TRBV5-1
ASSRGTGGTKTNEKLF
>TRBV24-1
ATSRQGYEQF
>TRBV27
ASSPIRPSSYEQY
>TRBV27
ASSLYRRANTEAF
>TRBV6-4
ASSAGGSTDTQY
>TRBV11-2
ASSLVGQDVSYGYT
>TRBV10-1
ASSESGLPLH
>TRBV9
ASSVRGDSNQPQH
>TRBV19
ASSITGGLNEQF
>TRBV7-9
ASSWGRAAGEQF
>TRBV18
ASSRGSGEKLF
>TRBV12-3/TRBV12-4
ASSLGGLNTIY
>TRBV19
ASSIVTRDRDTNEQF
>TRBV7-6
ASSRLMEDEQY
>TRBV3-1/TRBV3-2
ASSFRGLSTDTQY
>TRBV6-6
ASSYSWQAAGELF
>TRBV2
ASRYRTNSPLH
>TRBV19
ASSHQGAGQPQH
>TRBV7-2
ASSPHSRQVGGTGELF
>TRBV15
ATSRDPSGADNIQY
>TRBV28
ASGGYGYT
>TRBV7-2
ASRLDIQSYNEQF
>TRBV11-2
ASSLGVLRGNYNEQF
>TRBV11-2
ASSIHRVSGNTIY
>TRBV2
ASSRGTGVNYGYT
>TRBV7-2
ASSWDMSNQPQH
>TRBV6-5
ASSYSGPEINEKLF
>TRBV27
ANPDRVWNQPQH
>TRBV3-1/TRBV3-2
ASSQDWTSGNEQF
>TRBV6-2/TRBV6-3
ASSGIQTATDTQY
>TRBV28
ASNPWGSKNIQY
>TRBV30
AWTAGGGSYNEQF
>TRBV6-4
ASSDSKGRLLGLSGNTIY
>TRBV7-6
ASSFGQGGPETQY
>TRBV10-2
ASSDPGGRGETQY